The 14 T cell receptor beta chains listed next were all sequenced from one sample in a study of OX40 agonist ivuxolimab in advanced cancers. TCRdb keeps only in-frame clones here, not all; method: immunoSEQ multiplex PCR. The sample consists of 35,000 to 45,000 clones, around 83% of them appearing once. The sequences come from CD4+ or CD8+ T cells sorted from blood, collected in a trial of the OX40 agonist ivuxolimab. The receptor set was obtained from an adult with an advanced solid tumor such as melanoma, head and neck, liver or kidney cancer.

This clone was seen at least ten times. The J gene is TRBJ2-1, the V gene TRBV10-2, with 8 bases that match TRBD1. The CDR3 length is 14 residues. Germline V gene data show CDR1 as WSHSY and CDR2 as SAAADI. The V segment lost 10 bases and the J segment 2 bases; nucleotides outside the gene matches: 7. The CDR3 is CAIIGQGPYNEQFF. The CDR3 DNA reads TGCGCCATCATAGGACAGGGACCCTACAATGAGCAGTTCTTC.

The chain uses TRBV4-2 and TRBJ1-5; D unclear. CDR3 length equals 14 residues. Germline V CDR1 and CDR2: LGHNA, YNFKEQ. V was trimmed by 5 bases and J by 2 bases, leaving 10 bases between them. The CDR3: CASSLTGGNQPQHF. DNA of the CDR3: TGTGCCAGCAGCTTGACGGGAGGCAATCAGCCCCAGCATTTT.

The chain combines TRBV7-9 with TRBJ2-7; no definite D call. Germline V gene sequence: CDR1 SEHNR, CDR2 FQNEAQ (reference sequence). V was pared by 3 bases and J by 2 bases, with 8 bases between. The CDR3 contains 13 residues. CDR3 sequence (DNA): TGTGCCAGCAGCTTCATCGTGGCCTACGAGCAGTACTTC. Translation gives CASSFIVAYEQYF.

V is TRBV5-4 and J is TRBJ2-5, with 9 bases aligning to TRBD1. The CDR3 runs 15 residues. With V trimmed by 0 bases and J by 3 bases, 3 bases remained unmatched. The germline gives CDR1 SGHNT, CDR2 YYREEE (reference sequence). DNA for the CDR3: TGTGCCAGCAGCTTGGTAGGGGACAGGGAAGAGACCCAGTACTTC. Translated, it gives CASSLVGDREETQYF.

The V and J genes are TRBV4-2 and TRBJ1-5; 7 nucleotides match TRBD1. V dropped 4 bases and J dropped 9; count of bases not matched to a gene: 18. The CDR3 has 17 amino acids. Germline V gives CDR1 LGHNA, CDR2 YNFKEQ. The CDR3 protein is CASSPYLPGQQTRPQHF. The CDR3 coding sequence is TGTGCCAGCAGCCCCTATTTGCCGGGACAGCAGACACGGCCCCAGCATTTT.

J is TRBJ2-3 and V is TRBV7-3, with 9 bases that match TRBD2. The trim removed 2 bases at V and 6 bases at J, leaving 6 bases unmatched. The germline V gene encodes CDR1 SGHTA and CDR2 FQGTGA. This CDR3 is built from 15 residues. The CDR3 bases are TGTGCCAGCAGCTTAGGCCTAGCGGGGATGGATACGCAGTATTTT. As protein: CASSLGLAGMDTQYF.

About this clone itself: The same CDR3 also results from other DNA sequences found in this sample. The chain recombines TRBV7-7 with TRBJ2-1; 8 nucleotides align to TRBD1. The germline V gene has CDR1 SSHAT and CDR2 FNYEAQ (reference sequence). This CDR3 is built from 14 residues. V was pared by 0 bases and J by 8 bases, with 3 bases of the junction left unmatched. The DNA of the CDR3 is TGTGCCAGCAGCTTAGCTGCAGGGGGCTATGAGCAGTTCTTC. This codes for CASSLAAGGYEQFF.

The chain combines TRBV15 with TRBJ2-3, with 7 bases aligning to TRBD1. Germline lookup yields CDR1 LNHNV and CDR2 YYDKDF (reference sequence). The CDR3 length is 15 residues. J was trimmed by 4 bases and V by 0 bases; bases with no gene match: 4. In DNA, the CDR3 is TGTGCCACCAGCAGAGATAAGGGGGCGGCAGATACGCAGTATTTT. It yields the protein CATSRDKGAADTQYF.

The chain links TRBV18 to TRBJ1-1; tentative D call: TRBD1 (5 bases). Germline assignment: CDR1 KGHSH and CDR2 LQKENI. The CDR3 runs to 13 residues. Trimming removed 4 bases from V and 8 bases from J, with 14 bases in between. The CDR3 region has the DNA TGTGCCAGCTCACAAGGGGTATCCCAAGAAGCTTTCTTT. Its protein product is CASSQGVSQEAFF.

This clone occurred once. This chain uses TRBV27 with TRBJ1-2; D gene ambiguous. CDR3 length equals 13 residues. Germline CDR1 and CDR2: MNHEY and SMNVEV (reference sequence). The germline V and J ends were trimmed by 6 bases and 2 bases, with 10 bases remaining between them. The DNA for the CDR3 is TGTGCCAGCAGCCCGACACCGAACTATGGCTACACCTTC. Translating it yields CASSPTPNYGYTF.

The chain couples TRBV13 to TRBJ2-2; D tentatively fits TRBD1 or TRBD2 (5 bases each). Germline CDR1 is PRHDT and CDR2 is FYEKMQ (reference sequence). This CDR3 is built from 13 residues. Trimming shortened V by 7 bases and J by 8 bases, and 14 bases separated the two germline ends. CDR3 nucleotide sequence: TGTGCCAGCACCTCGGGGCGGCTAGGGGAGCTGTTTTTT. As protein: CASTSGRLGELFF.

This clone came up once. The J gene is TRBJ2-1, the V gene TRBV10-3; 8 nucleotides match TRBD2. J gave up 1 base and V 0 bases, and 5 bases lay outside the gene matches. The CDR3 extends over 17 amino acids. Germline loops: CDR1 ENHRY, CDR2 SYGVKD. CDR3 DNA sequence: TGTGCCATCAGTGAGTCGAGTAGCGGGGTTTCCTACAATGAGCAGTTCTTC. Translation: CAISESSSGVSYNEQFF.

The chain joins TRBV2 to TRBJ1-5; 10 nucleotides agree with TRBD1. From germline, CDR1 is SNHLY and CDR2 FYNNEI. The CDR3 is made up of 14 amino acids. The junction had 8 bases not matched to a gene; V was cut back by 7 bases and J by 8 bases. The CDR3 DNA follows: TGTGCCAGCAACCCAGGACAGGGGGGCGAGCCCCAGCATTTT. Protein sequence: CASNPGQGGEPQHF.

The rearrangement links TRBV5-1 to TRBJ1-1; D is perhaps TRBD1 (6 bases). Germline CDR1 and CDR2: SGHRS and YFSETQ. Trimming left V 5 bases short and J 6 bases short, with 14 bases between. There are 13 residues in the CDR3. In DNA form, the CDR3 reads TGCGCCAGCAGATCGAGGGGGGAGGCTGAAGCTTTCTTT. Amino acid sequence: CASRSRGEAEAFF.